Many counts were recorded for the clone carrying this T cell receptor beta chain. This sample stems from a study of early T cells in non-severe SARS-CoV-2 infection. Each CDR3 protein is one row after TCRdb ran MiXCR on the 5' RACE reads. The top ten hold approximately 6.9% of the sample, which has around 30,000 distinct CDR3 sequences, 5% to 6.5% seen once. Trimming took off 2 bases at V and 6 bases at J, with 10 bases between the two ends. CDR3 length equals 13 residues. Germline CDR1 is SGHDT and CDR2 is YYEEEE. The chain joins TRBV5-6 to TRBJ2-3; D unresolved. Sequenced material: whole blood. The source of this sequence is an adult who was a healthcare worker with PCR-confirmed SARS-CoV-2 infection or an uninfected control (not recorded which). The CDR3 DNA reads TGTGCCAGCAGCTTTAAATATGTGGATACGCAGTATTTT. Translation gives CASSFKYVDTQYF.